This entry lists 28 T cell receptor beta chains sequenced from one sample in a study of CD8 T cells in Susac syndrome. Random hexamers served to reverse transcribe roughly 0.5 to 1 ug RNA. One entry per CDR3 protein, called by TCRdb with MiXCR from the immunoSEQ multiplex PCR reads. The sample includes approximately 150,000 distinct CDR3 sequences, roughly 76% of them seen just once. Sequenced: CD8+ T cells from PBMCs. All receptors come from a human donor with multiple sclerosis.

This chain connects TRBV29-1 to TRBJ1-1; D ambiguous. Germline V CDR1 and CDR2: SQVTM, ANQGSEA. Trimming cost V 0 bases and J 2 bases, with 4 bases left between them. CDR3 length: 12 residues. This CDR3 reads CSVEDQNTEAFF. CDR3 coding DNA: TGCAGCGTTGAAGATCAAAACACTGAAGCTTTCTTT.

This chain uses TRBV24-1 with TRBJ2-2; D remains unclear. The CDR3 is 13 residues long. The germline V gene has CDR1 KGHDR and CDR2 SFDVKD. Deletions cut 7 bases from V and 5 bases from J, with 10 bases between. CDR3: CATRGSSTGELFF. The CDR3 DNA is TGTGCCACCAGAGGAAGTTCGACCGGGGAGCTGTTTTTT.

CDR3 loop: CASNLGQGKGETQYF. The CDR3 DNA sequence: TGTGCCAGCAACTTGGGACAGGGAAAGGGGGAGACCCAGTACTTC. The chain uses TRBV9 and TRBJ2-5; TRBD1 matches 9 bases. Germline CDR1 reads SGDLS; CDR2 reads YYNGEE. Losses at the gene ends were 6 bases for V and 5 bases for J; bases not matched to a gene: 11. This CDR3 comprises 15 residues.

V is TRBV11-2 and J is TRBJ1-4, with D uncertain. The CDR3 is made up of 12 amino acids. The V and J ends lost 6 bases and 0 bases respectively, with 2 bases between them. In germline, CDR1 is SGHAT, CDR2 FQNNGV. As DNA, the CDR3 is TGTGCCAGCAGAACAACTAATGAAAAACTGTTTTTT. Protein: CASRTTNEKLFF.

V usage is TRBV28 and J usage is TRBJ1-1, with D maybe TRBD1 (5 bases). Germline values: CDR1 MDHEN, CDR2 SYDVKM. Trimming shortened V by 6 bases and J by 1 base, and 15 bases separated the two germline ends. The CDR3 is 15 residues long. CDR3 sequence: CASSHPGTENTEAFF. For the CDR3, the DNA is TGTGCCAGCAGCCACCCCGGGACCGAGAACACTGAAGCTTTCTTT. The variable domain in full, completed from reference TRBV28 and TRBJ1-1, reads DVKVTQSSRYLVKRTGEKVFLECVQDMDHENMFWYRQDPGLGLRLIYFSYDVKMKEKGDIPEGYSVSREKKERFSLILESASTNQTSMYLCASSHPGTENTEAFFGQGTRLTVV.

This chain links TRBV23-1 with TRBJ2-1; 10 nucleotides line up with TRBD1. TRBV23-1 is designated an ORF whose function remains uncertain. There are 17 residues in the CDR3. J lost 6 bases, V lost 3 bases, and 11 bases had no gene match. The chain's CDR3 is CASSHLSRDRGCNEQFF. In DNA, the CDR3 is TGCGCCAGCAGTCACCTAAGTCGGGACAGGGGATGCAATGAGCAGTTCTTC.

This chain connects TRBV10-3 to TRBJ1-5, with 7 bases fitting TRBD1. Germline V gene sequence: CDR1 ENHRY, CDR2 SYGVKD. The CDR3 is made up of 15 amino acids. Unmatched junction bases numbered 11, after V lost 3 bases and J lost 9 bases. The CDR3 nucleotides are TGTGCCATCAGTGATAAGACAGGGTTCGGAGGGCCCCAGCATTTT. The encoded protein is CAISDKTGFGGPQHF.

The chain has TRBV29-1 and TRBJ1-1; 8 bases are shared with TRBD1. The CDR3 covers 14 residues. V lost 4 bases to trimming and J lost 0 bases; unmatched junction nucleotides: 4. The V gene's germline CDR1 is SQVTM and CDR2 ANQGSEA. DNA for the CDR3: TGCAGCGTTGCAGGGGGCGCAGTGAACACTGAAGCTTTCTTT. Amino acid sequence: CSVAGGAVNTEAFF.

The rearrangement links TRBV18 to TRBJ2-7; D gene unclear. CDR1 is KGHSH and CDR2 is LQKENI in the germline V gene. The CDR3 runs 15 residues. V was cut by 0 bases and J by 3 bases, with 12 bases left in between. DNA of the CDR3: TGTGCCAGCTCACCACCGAACAGTTACCGCTACGAGCAGTACTTC. Translating gives CASSPPNSYRYEQYF.

The CDR3 region is CASWTGSRSRQPQHF. DNA for the CDR3: TGCGCCAGTTGGACAGGATCCCGTTCCCGGCAGCCCCAGCATTTT. The chain employs TRBV10-1 and TRBJ1-5; 7 bases are shared with TRBD1. V shed 9 bases, J shed 7 bases, and the junction held 15 bases outside the gene matches. Per the germline V gene, CDR1 is WNHNN and CDR2 is SYGVQD (reference sequence). This CDR3 is built from 15 residues.

The chain carries TRBV19 and TRBJ1-1; D gene uncertain. The V gene's germline CDR1 is LNHDA and CDR2 SQIVND (reference sequence). The CDR3 is 12 residues long. V was pared by 6 bases and J by 6 bases, with 11 bases between. The chain's CDR3 is CASSLLGAEAFF. The DNA of the CDR3 is TGTGCCAGTAGCTTACTCGGGGCTGAAGCTTTCTTT.

The J gene is TRBJ2-5, the V gene TRBV12-3 or TRBV12-4; 8 bases align to TRBD2. The CDR3 covers 16 residues. The ends lost 3 bases at V and 2 bases at J; junction bases unmatched: 8. The CDR3 loop is CASSFVAGGSQETQYF. In DNA, the CDR3 is TGTGCCAGCAGTTTTGTTGCGGGAGGTTCTCAAGAGACCCAGTACTTC.

This chain uses TRBV19 with TRBJ2-1; 12 bases line up with TRBD2. CDR1 LNHDA and CDR2 SQIVND come from the germline V gene (reference sequence). J was trimmed by 2 bases and V by 5 bases; bases with no gene match: 7. The CDR3 has 17 residues. This CDR3 is CASSSRTSGKTYNEQFF. CDR3 nucleotides: TGTGCCAGTAGTTCACGGACTAGCGGGAAGACCTACAATGAGCAGTTCTTC.

The rearrangement uses TRBV11-1 and TRBJ2-3; TRBD2 aligns across 13 bases. The CDR3 is made up of 20 amino acids. V shed 1 base, J shed 5 bases, and the junction held 15 bases outside the gene matches. Germline V gene lookup returns CDR1 SGHAT and CDR2 FQDESV (reference sequence). Here the CDR3 reads CASSLDVRGLAGSLGDTQYF. In nucleotides, the CDR3 is TGTGCCAGCAGCTTAGATGTGAGGGGACTAGCGGGATCATTGGGAGATACGCAGTATTTT.

The chain is built from TRBV28 and TRBJ1-2; D gene unclear. The CDR3 covers 14 residues. Germline V CDR1 and CDR2: MDHEN, SYDVKM. Trimming pared 2 bases from V and 4 bases from J, leaving 11 bases between. CDR3 DNA sequence: TGTGCCAGCAGTTTACGGCTTAAGTTCTATGGCTACACCTTC. Amino acid sequence: CASSLRLKFYGYTF.

The V gene is TRBV13, the J gene TRBJ2-3, with D unclear. Per the germline V gene, CDR1 is PRHDT and CDR2 is FYEKMQ (reference sequence). This CDR3 is built from 14 residues. Trimming took off 1 base at V and 0 bases at J, with 5 bases between the two ends. In DNA form, the CDR3 reads TGTGCCAGCAGCTTAGTGGACAGCACAGATACGCAGTATTTT. Translation: CASSLVDSTDTQYF. Looking up the rest from reference TRBV13 and TRBJ2-3 gives the full variable domain: AAGVIQSPRHLIKEKRETATLKCYPIPRHDTVYWYQQGPGQDPQFLISFYEKMQSDKGSIPDRFSAQQFSDYHSELNMSSLELGDSALYFCASSLVDSTDTQYFGPGTRLTVL.

This sequence joins TRBV29-1 and TRBJ2-2; tentatively, D is TRBD1 (5 bases). The CDR3 extends over 16 amino acids. Germline V gene lookup returns CDR1 SQVTM and CDR2 ANQGSEA. The ends were cut back, 1 base at V and 5 bases at J, with 17 bases in the middle. The CDR3 DNA reads TGCAGCGTTGAAGGAGTAAGGGGCGCACGGACCGGGGAGCTGTTTTTT. Translated, it gives CSVEGVRGARTGELFF.

The rearrangement links TRBV19 to TRBJ1-1; no clear D. CDR3 size: 13 residues. The ends were cut back, 5 bases at V and 1 base at J, with 8 bases in the middle. CDR1 is LNHDA, CDR2 SQIVND, per germline (reference sequence). The chain's CDR3 is CASSFGKNTEAFF. The CDR3 region has the DNA TGTGCCAGTAGTTTTGGGAAGAACACTGAAGCTTTCTTT.

This clonotype has a handful of counts. V is TRBV6-1 and J is TRBJ2-3; no reliable D call. The CDR3 is 12 residues long. V lost 8 bases to trimming and J lost 6 bases, with 12 bases between them. The germline CDR1 and CDR2 sequences are MNHNS and SASEGT. CDR3 nucleotide sequence: TGTGCCAGCTGGCTCCCCGGGGATACGCAGTATTTT. It encodes CASWLPGDTQYF.

The genes are TRBV30 and TRBJ2-6; D unclear. V lost 1 base and J 1 base, leaving 5 bases between the germline ends. CDR3 length: 14 residues. Germline V gene data show CDR1 as GTSNPN and CDR2 as SVGIG (reference sequence). CDR3 in amino acids: CAWSGLSGANVLTF. CDR3 in DNA: TGTGCCTGGAGTGGACTGTCTGGGGCCAACGTCCTGACTTTC.

The V call is TRBV2, the J call TRBJ1-6; D is unclear. Germline V gene sequence: CDR1 SNHLY, CDR2 FYNNEI. The CDR3 runs to 12 residues. The V end lost 3 bases, the J end lost 10 bases, and 7 bases lay between the germline ends. The CDR3 here is CASSDLGSPLHF. In DNA, the CDR3 is TGTGCCAGCAGTGACCTCGGGTCACCCCTCCACTTT.

This clonotype was seen a single time. This sequence joins TRBV20-1 and TRBJ1-5, with TRBD1 as a possible D gene (5 bases). The CDR3 contains 15 residues. Per the germline V gene, CDR1 is DFQATT and CDR2 is SNEGSKA (reference sequence). Trimming left V 2 bases short and J 1 base short, with 12 bases between. CDR3 protein: CSARLASGSNQPQHF. CDR3 DNA sequence: TGCAGTGCTAGACTTGCTTCAGGGAGCAATCAGCCCCAGCATTTT.

The rearrangement links TRBV5-4 to TRBJ2-1, with TRBD2 identical over 9 bases. The CDR3 contains 16 residues. The ends lost 4 bases at V and 4 bases at J; junction bases unmatched: 9. Looked up from germline, CDR1 is SGHNT and CDR2 is YYREEE (reference sequence). As DNA, the CDR3 is TGTGCCAGCAGCCTACAGACTAGCGGACCTTACAATGAGCAGTTCTTC. Its translation: CASSLQTSGPYNEQFF.

The chain is built from TRBV10-3 and TRBJ2-7; 7 bases align to TRBD2. The CDR3 extends over 16 amino acids. The V and J ends lost 6 bases and 3 bases, in that order; junction bases with no gene match: 14. The germline V gene has CDR1 ENHRY and CDR2 SYGVKD. The CDR3 sequence is CAIRPTSGTTIYEQYF. The CDR3 DNA sequence: TGTGCCATCAGACCCACCTCCGGGACTACCATCTACGAGCAGTACTTC.

The chain uses TRBV13 and TRBJ2-5; D is perhaps TRBD1 (6 bases). Germline CDR1 and CDR2: PRHDT and FYEKMQ (reference sequence). Trimming took off 3 bases at V and 8 bases at J, with 7 bases between the two ends. The CDR3 spans 11 residues. The CDR3 DNA follows: TGTGCCAGCAGCTTGGGGGCCACCCAGTACTTC. Residues: CASSLGATQYF.

The chain joins TRBV18 to TRBJ2-1; no definite D call. The CDR3 is 13 residues long. V lost 3 bases to trimming and J lost 8 bases, with 11 bases between them. The germline CDR1 and CDR2 sequences are KGHSH and LQKENI. In DNA, the CDR3 is TGTGCCAGCTCACCCCCGTACAAAGATGAGCAGTTCTTC. As protein: CASSPPYKDEQFF.

V gene TRBV28 combines with J gene TRBJ2-7, with unresolved D. The CDR3 sequence is 14 residues long. Germline CDR1 and CDR2: MDHEN and SYDVKM. V lost 3 bases, J lost 0 bases, and 9 bases lay in between. CDR3 residues: CASSFGVYSYEQYF. In DNA, the CDR3 is TGTGCCAGCAGTTTTGGGGTCTACTCCTACGAGCAGTACTTC.

The J gene is TRBJ2-3, the V gene TRBV28; 9 bases are shared with TRBD2. Unmatched junction bases numbered 13, after V lost 6 bases and J lost 6 bases. Germline V gene data show CDR1 as MDHEN and CDR2 as SYDVKM. The CDR3 runs to 16 residues. The CDR3 DNA is TGTGCCAGCAGCCTCCCGGGCGGGGGGGCGGGGGATACGCAGTATTTT. It encodes CASSLPGGGAGDTQYF.